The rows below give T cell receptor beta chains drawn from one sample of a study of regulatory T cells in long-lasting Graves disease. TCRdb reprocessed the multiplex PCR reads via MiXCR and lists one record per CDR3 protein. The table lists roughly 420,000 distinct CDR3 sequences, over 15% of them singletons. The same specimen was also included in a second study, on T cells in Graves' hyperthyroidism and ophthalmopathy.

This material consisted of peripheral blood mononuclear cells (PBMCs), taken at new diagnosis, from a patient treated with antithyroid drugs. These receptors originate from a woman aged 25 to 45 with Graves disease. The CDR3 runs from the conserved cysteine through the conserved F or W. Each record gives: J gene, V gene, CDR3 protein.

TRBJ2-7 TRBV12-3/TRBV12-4 CASRGSTGWYEQYF
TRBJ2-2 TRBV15 CATSKGVRGALAGELFF
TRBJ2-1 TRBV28 CASTGQAGGYNEQFF
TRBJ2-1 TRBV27 CASSLKRVRGNEQFF
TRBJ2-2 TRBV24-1 CATSGVSGTMNTGELFF
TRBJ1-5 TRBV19 CASSIFGRGYHQPQHF
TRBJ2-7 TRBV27 CASSHSQGYEQYF
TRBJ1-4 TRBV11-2 CASSLAPGQPNEKLFF
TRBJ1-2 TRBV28 CASFPTASNYGYTF
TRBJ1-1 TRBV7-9 CASSSGWGRSTEAFF
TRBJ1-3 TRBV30 CAWSVASSGNTIYF
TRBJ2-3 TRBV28 CASSSTTRTSGSTDTQYF
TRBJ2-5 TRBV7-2 CASSLEGRTQYF
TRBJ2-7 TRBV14 CASSHTPREQYF
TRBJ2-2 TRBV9 CASSVRQGKGTGELFF
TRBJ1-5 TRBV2 CASHEGASQPQHF
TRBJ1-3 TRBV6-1 CASHRDSQHSGNTIYF
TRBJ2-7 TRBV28 CASSFSLGFEQYF
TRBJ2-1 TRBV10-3 CAISRLAESSYNEQFF
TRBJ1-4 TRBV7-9 CASSRGTNEKLFF
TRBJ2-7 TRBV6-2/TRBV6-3 CASSYDTTGDVTSTYEQYF
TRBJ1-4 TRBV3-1 CASSQDMLWLAGFEKLFF
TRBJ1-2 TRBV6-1 CASGLPGQGAEGYTF
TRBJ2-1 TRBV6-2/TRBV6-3 CAGGLAGESDEQFF
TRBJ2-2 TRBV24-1 CATAGGGANTGELFF
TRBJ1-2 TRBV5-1 CASYEKGQGIYGYTF